This TCR beta chain was identified during a study of T cell repertoires in cytomegalovirus infection. Study-wide background: In public TCR beta signatures, there were indications of both CMV infection and matching HLA type.

About this clonotype: Its antigen remains unknown.

The length of the CDR3 is 17 residues. Germline loops: CDR1 MNHEY, CDR2 SMNVEV (reference sequence). Trimming removed 4 bases from V and 4 bases from J, with 19 bases in between. TCRdb re-called the reads through MiXCR, storing one row per CDR3 protein. Of approximately 1,000,000 distinct CDR3 sequences in the sample, approximately 30% were seen once. The V gene is TRBV27, the J gene TRBJ2-2; TRBD1 might be the D (6 bases). The receptor was derived from a human donor in good health (CMV status not recorded). Some clones in this sample may be carry-over from other donors' samples. The sample here was cultured CD8+ T cells from PBMCs, taken from culture after CMV antigen stimulation. The CDR3 here is CASSSPSTGYATGELFF. The CDR3 region has the DNA TGTGCCAGCAGTTCCCCTTCTACAGGGTATGCCACCGGGGAGCTGTTTTTT.